This note documents a single T cell receptor (beta chain) sequence. These data are taken from a study of blood T cell repertoires in COVID-19. Study overall: Sources were T cells, B-cell-depleted T cells, or PBMCs; the material itself was cDNA or gDNA.

The repertoire was sequenced with immunoSEQ multiplex PCR; TCRdb's copy has only in-frame clones and lacks some. The repertoire has approximately 65,000 clones, roughly 80% of them found once; the top ten carry less than 4.5%. This CDR3 is built from 16 residues. Per germline, CDR1 MDHEN and CDR2 SYDVKM. V was pared by 0 bases and J by 7 bases, with 4 bases of the junction left unmatched. The chain carries TRBV28 and TRBJ1-5; 12 nucleotides match TRBD1. The clonotype was recovered from a woman aged 40 to 50 with acute COVID-19. Input material: PBMCs or T cells enriched from blood (not recorded which). DNA of the CDR3: TGTGCCAGCAGTTTATGGGGGACAGGGGGCACGCAGCCCCAGCATTTT. It translates to CASSLWGTGGTQPQHF.